This TCR beta chain is from a study of blood T cell repertoires in COVID-19. In the study overall: Acute and convalescent COVID-19 specimens originated in the United States, Italy and Spain. The analysed material was cDNA or gDNA that came from T cells, B-cell-depleted T cells, or PBMCs.

Study processing details: Estimated nucleated cell counts came from reference gene primer amplification. TCRdb's copy holds only in-frame clones and misses some; the assay was immunoSEQ multiplex PCR. V, J and clone size are taken as reported in that table, and D and trimming were inferred from the DNA itself. The repertoire holds about 59,000 clones, with around four fifths as singletons. At least ten counts were recorded for this clone. The CDR3 totals 14 residues. Germline V gene data show CDR1 as GTSNPN and CDR2 as SVGIG (reference sequence). With 0 bases clipped from V and 5 bases from J, the junction kept 6 bases outside the gene matches.

Specimen: peripheral blood. The chain links TRBV30 to TRBJ1-2; 7 bases are shared with TRBD1. This TCR was sampled from a woman between 70 and 85 years old with acute or convalescent COVID-19. The CDR3 region has the DNA TGTGCCTGGAGTGTTATTACAGGGGTTTATGGCTACACCTTC. Protein: CAWSVITGVYGYTF.